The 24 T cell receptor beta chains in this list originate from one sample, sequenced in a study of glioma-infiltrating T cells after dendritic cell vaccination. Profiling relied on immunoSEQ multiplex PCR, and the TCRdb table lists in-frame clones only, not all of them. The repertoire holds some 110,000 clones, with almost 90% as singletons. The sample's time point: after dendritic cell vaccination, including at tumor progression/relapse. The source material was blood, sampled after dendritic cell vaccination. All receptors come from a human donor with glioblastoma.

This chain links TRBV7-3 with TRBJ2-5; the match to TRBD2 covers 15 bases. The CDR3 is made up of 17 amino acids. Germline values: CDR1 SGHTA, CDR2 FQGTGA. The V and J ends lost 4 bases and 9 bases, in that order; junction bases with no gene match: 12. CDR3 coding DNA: TGTGCCAGCAGCTCGAGGACTAGCGGGAGGGGGAATAGGTCCCAGTACTTC. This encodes CASSSRTSGRGNRSQYF.

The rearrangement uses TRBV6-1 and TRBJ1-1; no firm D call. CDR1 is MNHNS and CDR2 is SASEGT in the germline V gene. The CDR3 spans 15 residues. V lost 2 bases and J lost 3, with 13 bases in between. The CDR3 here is CASSEKPGWDTEAFF. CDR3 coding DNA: TGTGCCAGCAGTGAAAAACCGGGGTGGGACACTGAAGCTTTCTTT.

Here the CDR3 reads CASSVRSGLPQETQYF. In DNA form, the CDR3 reads TGTGCCAGCAGCGTGAGGTCTGGACTACCGCAAGAGACCCAGTACTTC. V is TRBV9 and J is TRBJ2-5, with D perhaps matching TRBD2 (6 bases). The germline CDR1 and CDR2 sequences are SGDLS and YYNGEE. There are 16 residues in the CDR3. V was cut by 2 bases and J by 2 bases, with 16 bases left in between.

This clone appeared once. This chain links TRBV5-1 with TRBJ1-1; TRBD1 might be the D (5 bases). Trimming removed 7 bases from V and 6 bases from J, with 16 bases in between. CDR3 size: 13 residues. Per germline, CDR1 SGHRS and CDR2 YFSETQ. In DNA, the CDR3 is TGCGCCAGCCGACGGGGGGACCGGGCTGAAGCTTTCTTT. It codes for CASRRGDRAEAFF.

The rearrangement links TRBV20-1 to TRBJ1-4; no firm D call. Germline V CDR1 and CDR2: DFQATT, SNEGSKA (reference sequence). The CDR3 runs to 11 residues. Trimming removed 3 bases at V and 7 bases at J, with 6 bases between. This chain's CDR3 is CSARAVEKLFF. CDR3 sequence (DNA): TGCAGTGCTAGGGCCGTTGAAAAACTGTTTTTT.

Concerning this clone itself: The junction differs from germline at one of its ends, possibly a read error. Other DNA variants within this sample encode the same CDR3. CDR3 protein: CASSLRTGDNSPLHF. The DNA of the CDR3 is TGTGCCAGCAGCCTAAGGACAGGGGATAATTCCCCCCTCCACTTT. The chain uses TRBV5-4 and TRBJ1-6; 9 nucleotides align to TRBD1. Germline loops: CDR1 SGHNT, CDR2 YYREEE (reference sequence). The CDR3 has 15 amino acids.

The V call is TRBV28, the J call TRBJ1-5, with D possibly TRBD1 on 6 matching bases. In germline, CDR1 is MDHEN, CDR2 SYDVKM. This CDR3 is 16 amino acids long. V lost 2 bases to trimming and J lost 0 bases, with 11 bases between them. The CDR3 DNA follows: TGTGCCAGCAGTTTAGTCACAGGGTATAGCAATCAGCCCCAGCATTTT. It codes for CASSLVTGYSNQPQHF.

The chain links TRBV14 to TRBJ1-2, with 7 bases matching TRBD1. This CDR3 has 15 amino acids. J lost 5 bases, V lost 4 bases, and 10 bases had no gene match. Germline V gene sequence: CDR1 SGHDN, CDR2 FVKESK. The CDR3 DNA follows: TGTGCCAGCAGCCTAAGACAGGGATGGAATTATGGCTACACCTTC. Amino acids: CASSLRQGWNYGYTF.

The CDR3 reads CASSLTGNQPQHF. CDR3 in DNA: TGTGCCAGCAGTTTAACGGGCAATCAGCCCCAGCATTTT. The chain couples TRBV6-5 to TRBJ1-5, with D unresolved. The CDR3 has 13 residues. The V gene lost 4 bases and the J gene lost 2 bases, with 6 bases spanning the gap. Germline CDR1 is MNHEY and CDR2 is SVGAGI.

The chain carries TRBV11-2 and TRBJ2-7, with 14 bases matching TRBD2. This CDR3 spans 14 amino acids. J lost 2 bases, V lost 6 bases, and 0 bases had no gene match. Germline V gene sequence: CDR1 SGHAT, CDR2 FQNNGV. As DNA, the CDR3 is TGTGCCAGCAGGGGACTAGCGGGAGCCTACGAGCAGTACTTC. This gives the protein CASRGLAGAYEQYF.

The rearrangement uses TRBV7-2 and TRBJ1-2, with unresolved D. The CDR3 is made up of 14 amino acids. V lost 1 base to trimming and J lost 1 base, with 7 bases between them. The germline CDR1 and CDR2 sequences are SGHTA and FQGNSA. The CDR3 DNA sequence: TGTGCCAGCAGCTTAGAACGGAGTAACTATGGCTACACCTTC. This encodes CASSLERSNYGYTF. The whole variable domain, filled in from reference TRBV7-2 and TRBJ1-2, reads GAGVSQSPSNKVTEKGKDVELRCDPISGHTALYWYRQSLGQGLEFLIYFQGNSAPDKSGLPSDRFSAERTGGSVSTLTIQRTQQEDSAVYLCASSLERSNYGYTFGSGTRLTVV.

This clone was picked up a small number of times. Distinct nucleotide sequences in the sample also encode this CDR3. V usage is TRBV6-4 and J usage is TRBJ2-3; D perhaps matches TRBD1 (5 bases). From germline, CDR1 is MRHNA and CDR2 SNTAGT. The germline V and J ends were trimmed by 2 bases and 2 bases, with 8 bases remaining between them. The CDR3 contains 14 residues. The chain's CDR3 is CASSDRGDTDTQYF. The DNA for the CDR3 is TGTGCCAGCAGTGACAGGGGCGACACAGATACGCAGTATTTT.

The CDR3 region is CASSRQGKYEQYF. The CDR3 DNA is TGTGCCAGCAGTAGACAGGGAAAATACGAGCAGTACTTC. The chain carries TRBV6-1 and TRBJ2-7, with 7 bases that match TRBD1. CDR1 is MNHNS and CDR2 is SASEGT in the germline V gene. V lost 5 bases and J lost 4; bases outside the gene matches: 5. This CDR3 region has 13 residues.

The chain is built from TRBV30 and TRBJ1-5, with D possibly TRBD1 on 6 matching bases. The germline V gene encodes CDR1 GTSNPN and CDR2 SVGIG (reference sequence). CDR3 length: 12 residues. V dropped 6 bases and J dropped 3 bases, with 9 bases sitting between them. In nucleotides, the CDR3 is TGTGCCTGTGGACAGTCCAATCAGCCCCAGCATTTT. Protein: CACGQSNQPQHF.

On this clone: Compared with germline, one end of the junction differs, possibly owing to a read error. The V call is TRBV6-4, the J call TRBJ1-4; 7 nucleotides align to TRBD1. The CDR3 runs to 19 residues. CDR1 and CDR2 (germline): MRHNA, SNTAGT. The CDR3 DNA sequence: TGTGCCAGCAGTGCACGCCCGGAGGGGGCCTTGTGTCGTAATGAAAACCTGTTTTTT. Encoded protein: CASSARPEGALCRNENLFF.

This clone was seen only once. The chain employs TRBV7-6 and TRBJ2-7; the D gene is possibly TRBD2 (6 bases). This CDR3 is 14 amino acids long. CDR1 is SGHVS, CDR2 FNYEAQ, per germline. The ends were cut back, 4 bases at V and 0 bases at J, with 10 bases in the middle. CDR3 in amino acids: CASSSGLNSYEQYF. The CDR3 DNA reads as TGTGCCAGCAGCTCGGGACTGAACTCCTACGAGCAGTACTTC.

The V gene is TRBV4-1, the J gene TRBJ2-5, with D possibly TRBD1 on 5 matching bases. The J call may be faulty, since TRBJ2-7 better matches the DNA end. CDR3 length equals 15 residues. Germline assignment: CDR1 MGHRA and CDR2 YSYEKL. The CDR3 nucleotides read TGCGCCAGCAGCCAAAACGGACATGGGCGTGGCGAGCAGTACTTC. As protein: CASSQNGHGRGEQYF.

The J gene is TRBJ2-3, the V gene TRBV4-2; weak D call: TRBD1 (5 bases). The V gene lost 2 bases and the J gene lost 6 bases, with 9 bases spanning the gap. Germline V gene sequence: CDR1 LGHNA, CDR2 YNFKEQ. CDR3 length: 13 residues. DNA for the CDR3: TGTGCCAGCAGCCAACAGGGTTATGATACGCAGTATTTT. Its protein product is CASSQQGYDTQYF.

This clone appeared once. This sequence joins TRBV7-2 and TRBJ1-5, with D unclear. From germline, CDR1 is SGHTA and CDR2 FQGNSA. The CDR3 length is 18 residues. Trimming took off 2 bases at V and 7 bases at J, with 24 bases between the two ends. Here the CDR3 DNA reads TGTGCCAGCAGCTTAATGGGCGGCGGGCAAAATGGGCGCCAGCCCCAGCATTTT. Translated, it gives CASSLMGGGQNGRQPQHF. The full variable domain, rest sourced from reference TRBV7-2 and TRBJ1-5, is GAGVSQSPSNKVTEKGKDVELRCDPISGHTALYWYRQSLGQGLEFLIYFQGNSAPDKSGLPSDRFSAERTGGSVSTLTIQRTQQEDSAVYLCASSLMGGGQNGRQPQHFGDGTRLSIL.

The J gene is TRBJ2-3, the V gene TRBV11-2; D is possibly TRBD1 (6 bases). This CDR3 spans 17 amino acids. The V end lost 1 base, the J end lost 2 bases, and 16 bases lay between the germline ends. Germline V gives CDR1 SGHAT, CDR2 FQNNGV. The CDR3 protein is CASSLGTGTPYTDTQYF. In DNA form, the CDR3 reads TGTGCCAGCAGCTTAGGGACCGGGACACCATACACAGATACGCAGTATTTT.

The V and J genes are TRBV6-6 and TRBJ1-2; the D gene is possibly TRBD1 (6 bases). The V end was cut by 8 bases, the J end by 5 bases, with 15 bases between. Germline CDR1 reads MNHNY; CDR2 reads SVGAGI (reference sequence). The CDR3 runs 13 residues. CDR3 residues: CASALGQGYGYTF. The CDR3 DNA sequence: TGTGCCAGCGCCCTGGGTCAGGGGTATGGCTACACCTTC.

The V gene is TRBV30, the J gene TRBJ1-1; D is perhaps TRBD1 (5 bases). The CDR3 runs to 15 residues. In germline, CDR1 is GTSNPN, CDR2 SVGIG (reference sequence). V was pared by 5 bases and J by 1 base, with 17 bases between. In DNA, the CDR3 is TGTGCCTGGGGGGGAGGCAGGCGGCAGAACACTGAAGCTTTCTTT. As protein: CAWGGGRRQNTEAFF.

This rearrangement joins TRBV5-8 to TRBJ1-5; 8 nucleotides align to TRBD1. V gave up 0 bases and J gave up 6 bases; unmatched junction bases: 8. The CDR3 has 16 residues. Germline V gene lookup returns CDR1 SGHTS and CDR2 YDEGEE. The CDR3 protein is CASSLGPQGAGQPQHF. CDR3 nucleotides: TGTGCCAGCAGCTTGGGGCCCCAGGGGGCAGGTCAGCCCCAGCATTTT.

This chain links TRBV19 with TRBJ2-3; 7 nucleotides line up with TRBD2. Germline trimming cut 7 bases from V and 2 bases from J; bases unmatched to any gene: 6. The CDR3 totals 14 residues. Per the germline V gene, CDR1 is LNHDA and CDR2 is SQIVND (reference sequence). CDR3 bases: TGTGCCAGTACACGAGCGGGAAACACAGATACGCAGTATTTT. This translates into CASTRAGNTDTQYF. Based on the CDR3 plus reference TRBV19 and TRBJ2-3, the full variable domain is DGGITQSPKYLFRKEGQNVTLSCEQNLNHDAMYWYRQDPGQGLRLIYYSQIVNDFQKGDIAEGYSVSREKKESFPLTVTSAQKNPTAFYLCASTRAGNTDTQYFGPGTRLTVL.